These 27 T cell receptor beta chains were all obtained from the same sample, sequenced in a study of cytomegalovirus exposure and HLA in healthy donors. Both 60 Vbeta primers and 13 Jbeta primers went into the PCR. Sequencing was performed with immunoSEQ multiplex PCR; in TCRdb, only in-frame clones are kept and a portion is missing. This table has under 90,000 clones, 55% to 80% appearing once. Sequenced material: PBMCs. The receptors here all came from a man in his forties in good health and CMV-seropositive.

The gene calls are TRBV7-3 and TRBJ2-1; D ambiguous. CDR3 size: 13 residues. The germline V gene has CDR1 SGHTA and CDR2 FQGTGA. V was pared by 1 base and J by 4 bases, with 5 bases between. CDR3 in amino acids: CASSLNSYNEQFF. In DNA, the CDR3 is TGTGCCAGCAGCTTAAATAGTTACAATGAGCAGTTCTTC.

The chain links TRBV7-9 to TRBJ2-7, with 7 bases identical to TRBD1. The V segment lost 4 bases and the J segment 5 bases; nucleotides outside the gene matches: 20. The CDR3 consists of 18 residues. From germline, CDR1 is SEHNR and CDR2 FQNEAQ (reference sequence). CDR3: CASSSTLVRTGLGDEQYF. Here the CDR3 DNA reads TGTGCCAGCAGCTCAACATTAGTGCGGACAGGTCTAGGGGACGAGCAGTACTTC.

The chain has TRBV11-2 and TRBJ2-1; D unclear. V lost 1 base to trimming and J lost 4 bases, with 5 bases between them. The CDR3 length is 13 residues. CDR1 is SGHAT and CDR2 is FQNNGV in the germline V gene. CDR3 DNA sequence: TGTGCCAGCAGCTTAGGACTGTACAATGAGCAGTTCTTC. Residues: CASSLGLYNEQFF.

The chain recombines TRBV5-1 with TRBJ1-2; D might be TRBD1 (6 bases). The germline CDR1 and CDR2 sequences are SGHRS and YFSETQ. The CDR3 consists of 18 residues. V gave up 0 bases and J gave up 7 bases, with 25 bases separating them. The CDR3 DNA follows: TGCGCCAGCAGCTTGGAAGGACAGAGGTTTCTAAGCTCCGCTGGCTACACCTTC. It translates to CASSLEGQRFLSSAGYTF.

The rearrangement uses TRBV6-5 and TRBJ2-3; TRBD1 agrees at 9 bases. Germline lookup yields CDR1 MNHEY and CDR2 SVGAGI. This CDR3 has 15 amino acids. V lost 5 bases, J lost 1 base, and 4 bases stayed unmatched. In nucleotides, the CDR3 is TGTGCCAGCAGTACGCGACAGGGGGGCACAGATACGCAGTATTTT. This sequence encodes CASSTRQGGTDTQYF.

The chain couples TRBV4-1 to TRBJ1-5; D remains ambiguous. Germline-derived CDR1 and CDR2 are MGHRA and YSYEKL. V was trimmed by 1 base and J by 3 bases, leaving 10 bases between them. CDR3 length: 15 amino acids. The CDR3 DNA reads TGCGCCAGCAGCCAAGGCGGGGTCGACAATCAGCCCCAGCATTTT. Translation gives CASSQGGVDNQPQHF.

The chain combines TRBV11-2 with TRBJ2-5, with 9 bases lining up with TRBD2. V was pared by 5 bases and J by 1 base, with 8 bases of the junction left unmatched. The length of the CDR3 is 16 residues. The V gene's germline CDR1 is SGHAT and CDR2 FQNNGV. CDR3 protein: CASSPGVAGVQETQYF. Here the CDR3 DNA reads TGTGCCAGCAGCCCTGGGGTAGCGGGAGTCCAAGAGACCCAGTACTTC.

This clone was picked up one time. The rearrangement links TRBV5-1 to TRBJ1-4; 7 nucleotides line up with TRBD1. J was trimmed by 8 bases and V by 0 bases; bases with no gene match: 4. The germline gives CDR1 SGHRS, CDR2 YFSETQ. The CDR3 totals 14 residues. The DNA for the CDR3 is TGCGCCAGCAGCTTGGGACAGGGTCGGGAAAAACTGTTTTTT. Translated, it gives CASSLGQGREKLFF.

V is TRBV4-1 and J is TRBJ2-1, with 9 bases identical to TRBD2. Germline values: CDR1 MGHRA, CDR2 YSYEKL. There are 16 residues in the CDR3. After removal of 4 bases from V and 0 bases from J, the junction contained 4 bases not matched to a gene. The CDR3 DNA follows: TGCGCCAGCAGCCCTTTTAGCGGGAGCTCCTACAATGAGCAGTTCTTC. Amino acids: CASSPFSGSSYNEQFF.

The J gene is TRBJ2-3, the V gene TRBV5-1, with TRBD1 identical over 7 bases. The CDR3 totals 15 residues. CDR1 and CDR2 (germline): SGHRS, YFSETQ. Trimming cost V 6 bases and J 0 bases; bases outside gene matches: 7. CDR3 sequence reads: CASNRQGTSTDTQYF. The CDR3, as DNA: TGCGCCAGCAACAGACAGGGAACTAGCACAGATACGCAGTATTTT.

This chain joins TRBV6-1 and TRBJ2-5; a weak D match, TRBD2 (6 bases). The CDR3 extends over 14 amino acids. Germline assignment: CDR1 MNHNS and CDR2 SASEGT. The ends were cut back, 7 bases at V and 5 bases at J, with 17 bases in the middle. The chain's CDR3 is CASIVGGSGETQYF. DNA for the CDR3: TGTGCCAGCATCGTTGGAGGGAGTGGGGAGACCCAGTACTTC.

The gene calls are TRBV28 and TRBJ2-3; TRBD1 might be the D (5 bases). V lost 4 bases to trimming and J lost 3 bases, with 17 bases between them. Germline loops: CDR1 MDHEN, CDR2 SYDVKM. CDR3 length equals 16 residues. The CDR3 DNA reads TGTGCCAGCAGTTCCCCCGGGTCCAGGGCGACAGATACGCAGTATTTT. This gives the protein CASSSPGSRATDTQYF.

This chain connects TRBV5-6 to TRBJ1-1; maybe TRBD1 (5 bases). Germline loops: CDR1 SGHDT, CDR2 YYEEEE. The CDR3 is 15 amino acids. Trimming took 0 bases from V and 4 from J, leaving 13 bases between them. CDR3 residues: CASSLGGGTGTEAFF. The CDR3 nucleotides are TGTGCCAGCAGCTTGGGTGGAGGGACGGGCACTGAAGCTTTCTTT.

This clone was seen only once. This chain connects TRBV19 to TRBJ1-4; a possible D gene is TRBD1 (6 bases). This CDR3 is built from 13 residues. The germline V and J ends were trimmed by 5 bases and 5 bases, with 9 bases remaining between them. Germline values: CDR1 LNHDA, CDR2 SQIVND (reference sequence). This CDR3 reads CASSPQGNEKLFF. CDR3 in DNA: TGTGCCAGTAGTCCCCAGGGGAATGAAAAACTGTTTTTT.

The rearrangement joins TRBV5-6 to TRBJ2-5; possible D gene TRBD1, 5 bases. Germline CDR1 and CDR2: SGHDT and YYEEEE. This CDR3 has 14 amino acids. The V gene lost 0 bases and the J gene lost 5 bases, with 11 bases spanning the gap. CDR3 residues: CASSLETETETQYF. CDR3 sequence (DNA): TGTGCCAGCAGCTTGGAGACAGAAACGGAGACCCAGTACTTC.

The V call is TRBV29-1, the J call TRBJ1-2, with TRBD1 matching 7 bases. The ends lost 6 bases at V and 4 bases at J; junction bases unmatched: 8. Germline V gives CDR1 SQVTM, CDR2 ANQGSEA. This CDR3 is 13 amino acids long. The DNA for the CDR3 is TGCAGCGTGGGCGACAGGGACACCTATGGCTACACCTTC. Translated: CSVGDRDTYGYTF.

J is TRBJ2-5 and V is TRBV5-1; the match to TRBD1 covers 8 bases. The CDR3 spans 14 residues. Germline V gene lookup returns CDR1 SGHRS and CDR2 YFSETQ. Trimming removed 5 bases from V and 2 bases from J; junction bases left unmatched: 5. Here the CDR3 DNA reads TGCGCCAGCAGGCAGGGGGCGCAGCAAGAGACCCAGTACTTC. Protein sequence: CASRQGAQQETQYF.

This clone was counted only a few times. The CDR3 DNA reads TGTGCCATCAGTGAACCTTACCCCTCCGGGACAGGACGCACAGATACGCAGTATTTT. It encodes CAISEPYPSGTGRTDTQYF. V usage is TRBV10-3 and J usage is TRBJ2-3; 8 bases are shared with TRBD1. Germline CDR1 reads ENHRY; CDR2 reads SYGVKD. The CDR3 extends over 19 amino acids. V gave up 3 bases and J gave up 1 base; unmatched junction bases: 15.

This sequence joins TRBV5-1 and TRBJ2-7; 7 bases are shared with TRBD2. Trimming at V came to 1 base and at J to 5 bases, leaving 9 bases not matched to a gene. This CDR3 is 15 amino acids long. Germline CDR1 reads SGHRS; CDR2 reads YFSETQ. DNA for the CDR3: TGCGCCAGCAGCTTGTCAGCGGGAAGTCAGGACGAGCAGTACTTC. The encoded protein is CASSLSAGSQDEQYF.

The chain is built from TRBV18 and TRBJ1-3; D may be TRBD1 (5 bases). The V and J ends lost 2 bases and 0 bases respectively, with 11 bases between them. Germline V gene data show CDR1 as KGHSH and CDR2 as LQKENI. This CDR3 is built from 16 residues. CDR3 region: CASSPEGTGSGNTIYF. For the CDR3, the DNA is TGTGCCAGCTCACCAGAGGGGACTGGCTCTGGAAACACCATATATTTT.

J is TRBJ2-5 and V is TRBV11-2; TRBD1 matches 8 bases. Per the germline V gene, CDR1 is SGHAT and CDR2 is FQNNGV. Losses at the gene ends were 5 bases for V and 0 bases for J; bases not matched to a gene: 8. This CDR3 region has 16 residues. The CDR3 sequence: CASSRGQGRYQETQYF. DNA for the CDR3: TGTGCCAGCAGCCGAGGACAGGGACGATACCAAGAGACCCAGTACTTC.

This chain joins TRBV16 and TRBJ1-2; D is possibly TRBD1 (5 bases). The ends were cut back, 0 bases at V and 7 bases at J, with 15 bases in the middle. This CDR3 spans 15 amino acids. CDR1 and CDR2 (germline): KGHSY, FQNENV. CDR3 amino acids: CASSQSARVGPGYTF. CDR3 in DNA: TGTGCCAGCAGCCAATCTGCCAGGGTTGGGCCTGGCTACACCTTC.

Turning to this clone: Other nucleotide sequences in the sample specify the same CDR3. CDR3 sequence: CASSLSSTDTQYF. The CDR3 DNA is TGTGCCAGCAGTTTATCGTCTACCGATACGCAGTATTTT. The chain has TRBV27 and TRBJ2-3; unclear D gene. The CDR3 extends over 13 amino acids. The germline V gene has CDR1 MNHEY and CDR2 SMNVEV (reference sequence). The V gene lost 0 bases and the J gene lost 6 bases, with 7 bases spanning the gap.

The chain couples TRBV5-1 to TRBJ1-1; 7 bases map to TRBD1. This CDR3 contains 14 residues. From germline, CDR1 is SGHRS and CDR2 YFSETQ. Trimming took 0 bases from V and 4 from J; bases not matched to a gene: 3. CDR3 sequence (DNA): TGCGCCAGCAGCTTGGGGGCAGGGGGCACTGAAGCTTTCTTT. Protein product: CASSLGAGGTEAFF.

The chain links TRBV7-8 to TRBJ2-5, with TRBD2 identical over 10 bases. The ends lost 5 bases at V and 3 bases at J; junction bases unmatched: 3. Germline V CDR1 and CDR2: SGHVS, FQNEAQ. This CDR3 has 14 amino acids. CDR3 bases: TGTGCCAGCAGCCTTAGCGGGGGGAAAGAGACCCAGTACTTC. Its translation is CASSLSGGKETQYF. The variable domain in full, with the rest retrieved from reference TRBV7-8 and TRBJ2-5, is GAGVSQSPRYKVAKRGQDVALRCDPISGHVSLFWYQQALGQGPEFLTYFQNEAQLDKSGLPSDRFFAERPEGSVSTLKIQRTQQEDSAVYLCASSLSGGKETQYFGPGTRLLVL.

The chain links TRBV9 to TRBJ2-7; D perhaps matches TRBD2 (5 bases). The V end was cut by 6 bases, the J end by 0 bases, with 10 bases between. Germline values: CDR1 SGDLS, CDR2 YYNGEE. This CDR3 comprises 13 residues. DNA for the CDR3: TGTGCCAGCAACTCCGGGGACTCCTACGAGCAGTACTTC. Encoded protein: CASNSGDSYEQYF.

In DNA, the CDR3 is TGTGCCTGGAGCGGTGACACCCCACAAGAGACCCAGTACTTC. Protein product: CAWSGDTPQETQYF. This chain connects TRBV30 to TRBJ2-5; D is unresolved. There are 14 residues in the CDR3. Germline assignment: CDR1 GTSNPN and CDR2 SVGIG (reference sequence). With 3 bases removed from V and 2 bases from J, the gap between germline ends came to 13 bases.